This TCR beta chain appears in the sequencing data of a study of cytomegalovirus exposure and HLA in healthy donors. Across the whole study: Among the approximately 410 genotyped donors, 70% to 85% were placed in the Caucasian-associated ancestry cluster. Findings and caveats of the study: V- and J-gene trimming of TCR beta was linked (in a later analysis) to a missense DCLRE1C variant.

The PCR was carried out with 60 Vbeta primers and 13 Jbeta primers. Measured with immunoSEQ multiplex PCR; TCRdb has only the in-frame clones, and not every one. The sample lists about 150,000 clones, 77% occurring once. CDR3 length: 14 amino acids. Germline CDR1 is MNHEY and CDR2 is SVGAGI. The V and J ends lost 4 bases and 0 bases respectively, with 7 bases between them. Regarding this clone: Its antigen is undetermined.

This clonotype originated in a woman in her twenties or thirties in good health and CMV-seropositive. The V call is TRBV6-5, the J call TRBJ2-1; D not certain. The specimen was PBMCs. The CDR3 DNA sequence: TGTGCCAGCAGTTCTATGTCCTCCTACAATGAGCAGTTCTTC. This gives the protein CASSSMSSYNEQFF.